Listed below are T cell receptor beta chains from one sample, sequenced in a study of cytomegalovirus exposure and HLA in healthy donors. Sequenced by immunoSEQ multiplex PCR; TCRdb stores in-frame clones only, minus some. Of roughly 180,000 clones listed, 77% were seen once; the top ten hold 3.7%. The sequencing input was PBMCs. Receptors originate from a woman in her sixties or seventies in good health and CMV-seropositive. Both conserved end residues are trimmed from each CDR3.

j_gene	v_gene	CDR3aa
TRBJ2-5	TRBV30	AWSAGTGLETQY
TRBJ1-1	TRBV7-9	ASSEQGGSATEAF
TRBJ1-5	TRBV7-9	SSSFFRVKGNQPQH
TRBJ2-7	TRBV27	ASSLDRGHPYEQY
TRBJ2-7	TRBV7-2	ASSLLAGGSSYEQY
TRBJ1-4	TRBV7-9	ASSSGDSSNEKLF
TRBJ2-5	TRBV7-2	ASSLVGGETQY
TRBJ2-6	TRBV9	ASSPTAGANGLT
TRBJ2-2	TRBV5-4	ASSAGLAGGRTGELF
TRBJ2-1	TRBV5-1	ASLPSGGVRGEQF
TRBJ2-5	TRBV5-1	ASSLAGAETQY
TRBJ1-1	TRBV4-1	ASSQDAGPNTEAF
TRBJ1-1	TRBV5-1	ASSSNTEAF
TRBJ2-7	TRBV6-6	ASSYSRGTGSYEQY
TRBJ1-2	TRBV28	ASSPVQGSYGYT
TRBJ1-3	TRBV4-2	ASSQVQGVGNTIY
TRBJ1-6	TRBV7-2	ASSLNLSSYNSPLH
TRBJ2-5	TRBV7-2	ASSLDRGGRKTQY
TRBJ2-7	TRBV5-1	ASSTQTGGWSAEQY
TRBJ2-5	TRBV19	ASSMGTEETQY
TRBJ2-7	TRBV11-1	ASSLAAVNYEQY
TRBJ1-1	TRBV5-1	ASSTGRGYTEAF
TRBJ2-1	TRBV19	ASSSTWGRAINEQF
TRBJ2-7	TRBV11-3	ASSLGGTGVFDEQY
TRBJ2-1	TRBV27	ASSLGPHRVYEQF
TRBJ2-3	TRBV4-1	ASSQVSDTQY
TRBJ1-1	TRBV28	ASSTPGEITEAF
TRBJ2-7	TRBV6-5	ASSYMGQGSYEQY
TRBJ2-5	TRBV5-4	ASSQSGGAQETQY
TRBJ1-2	TRBV15	ATSSVWASGQGRGYGYT
TRBJ2-5	TRBV2	ASSGSGGARETQY
TRBJ2-2	TRBV5-1	ASSSTRANTGELF
TRBJ2-5	TRBV6-5	ASKRTLQETQY
TRBJ2-7	TRBV7-2	ASSLLAGGPHEQY
TRBJ1-2	TRBV28	ASSFQGQGALGYGYT
TRBJ1-2	TRBV7-9	ASRLKTGGNYGYT
TRBJ2-7	TRBV5-4	ASSLDGTYQGEQY
TRBJ2-5	TRBV7-6	ASSREGSTIIQETQY
TRBJ2-4	TRBV5-5	ASSLAGGGLNIQY
TRBJ2-7	TRBV5-1	ASGQGSYEQY
TRBJ2-3	TRBV4-3	ASSPRQSTDTQY
TRBJ1-4	TRBV5-1	ASSLTATNEKLF
TRBJ1-1	TRBV19	ASSIRGIGEAF
TRBJ1-3	TRBV25-1	ASSLYSGNTIY
TRBJ1-4	TRBV5-4	ASSPGGSTNEKLF
TRBJ2-1	TRBV7-6	ASSRPTGSYNEQF
TRBJ2-3	TRBV7-2	ASSLVFSGGAQDTQY
TRBJ2-1	TRBV9	ASSVNLGASGEANEQF
TRBJ2-5	TRBV29-1	SVERQGQETQY
TRBJ1-3	TRBV28	ASRVGAGTGNTIY
TRBJ1-5	TRBV30	AWRTQGAANQPQH
TRBJ1-6	TRBV28	ASRLFFSPLH
TRBJ2-3	TRBV18	ASSPPLAGVADTQY
TRBJ1-2	TRBV15	ATSRVPQGANGYT
TRBJ2-3	TRBV4-1	ASSRDYTQY
TRBJ2-2	TRBV30	ASYDRRNTGELF
TRBJ2-7	TRBV27	ASSSIVGGTGGFGEQY
TRBJ2-3	TRBV11-2	ASSFQHGTASSTDTQY
TRBJ2-2	TRBV19	ASSTPTASGRGSGELF